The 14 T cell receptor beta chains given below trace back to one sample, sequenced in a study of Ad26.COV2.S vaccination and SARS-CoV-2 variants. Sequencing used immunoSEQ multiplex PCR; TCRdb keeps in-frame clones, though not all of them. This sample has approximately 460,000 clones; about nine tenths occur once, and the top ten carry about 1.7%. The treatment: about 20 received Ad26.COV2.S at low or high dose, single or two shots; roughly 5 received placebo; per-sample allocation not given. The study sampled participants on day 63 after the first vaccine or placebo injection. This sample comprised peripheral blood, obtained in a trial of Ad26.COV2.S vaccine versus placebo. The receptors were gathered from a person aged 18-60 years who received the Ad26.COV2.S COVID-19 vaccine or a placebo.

The CDR3 DNA sequence: TGTGCCAGTAGTAGACCGGGACAGGGGTACGAGCAGTACTTC. Encoded protein: CASSRPGQGYEQYF. The rearrangement joins TRBV19 to TRBJ2-7, with TRBD1 identical over 10 bases. This CDR3 has 14 residues. The J segment lost 4 bases and the V segment lost 4 bases, leaving 4 bases of the junction unmatched. The germline V gene encodes CDR1 LNHDA and CDR2 SQIVND (reference sequence).

This CDR3 is CASSDWDEQYF. CDR3 in DNA: TGTGCCAGCAGTGATTGGGACGAGCAGTACTTC. The rearrangement uses TRBV6-1 and TRBJ2-7; D ambiguous. The CDR3 extends over 11 amino acids. CDR1 and CDR2 (germline): MNHNS, SASEGT. The V and J ends lost 3 bases and 5 bases respectively, with 5 bases between them.

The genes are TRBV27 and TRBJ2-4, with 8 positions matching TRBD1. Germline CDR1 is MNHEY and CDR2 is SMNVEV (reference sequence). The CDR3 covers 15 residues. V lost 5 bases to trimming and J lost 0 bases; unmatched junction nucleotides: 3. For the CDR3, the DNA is TGTGCCAGCAGTAGACAGGGGCTAGCCAAAAACATTCAGTACTTC. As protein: CASSRQGLAKNIQYF.

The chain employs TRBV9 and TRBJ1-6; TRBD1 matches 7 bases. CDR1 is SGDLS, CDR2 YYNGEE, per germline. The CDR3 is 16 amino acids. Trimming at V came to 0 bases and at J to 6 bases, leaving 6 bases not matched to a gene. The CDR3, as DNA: TGTGCCAGCAGCGTAGGGTGGCACAGGGGTAATTCACCCCTCCACTTT. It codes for CASSVGWHRGNSPLHF.

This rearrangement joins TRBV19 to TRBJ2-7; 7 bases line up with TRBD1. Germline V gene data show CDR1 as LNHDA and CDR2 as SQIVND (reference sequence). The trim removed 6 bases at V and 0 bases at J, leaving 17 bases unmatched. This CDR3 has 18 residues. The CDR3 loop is CASSPYRGLPRISYEQYF. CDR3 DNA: TGTGCCAGTAGCCCCTACAGGGGCCTCCCAAGAATCTCCTACGAGCAGTACTTC.

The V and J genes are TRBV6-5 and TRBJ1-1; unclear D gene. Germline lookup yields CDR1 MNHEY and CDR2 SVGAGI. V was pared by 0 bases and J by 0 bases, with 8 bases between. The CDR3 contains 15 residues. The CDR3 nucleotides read TGTGCCAGCAGTTACTCACCCTTGTTGAACACTGAAGCTTTCTTT. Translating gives CASSYSPLLNTEAFF.

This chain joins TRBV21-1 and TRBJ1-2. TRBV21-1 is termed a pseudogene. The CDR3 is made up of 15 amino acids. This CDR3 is CASSKKWDGNYGYTF. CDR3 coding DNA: TGTGCCAGCAGCAAAAAGTGGGACGGAAACTATGGCTACACCTTC.

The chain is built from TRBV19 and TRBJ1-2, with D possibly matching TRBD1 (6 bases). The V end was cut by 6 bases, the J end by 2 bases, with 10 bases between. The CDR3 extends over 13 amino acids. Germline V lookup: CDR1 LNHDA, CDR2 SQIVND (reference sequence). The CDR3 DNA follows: TGTGCCAGTAGAATACAGGGAAACTATGGCTACACCTTC. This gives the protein CASRIQGNYGYTF. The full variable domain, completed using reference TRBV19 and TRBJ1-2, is DGGITQSPKYLFRKEGQNVTLSCEQNLNHDAMYWYRQDPGQGLRLIYYSQIVNDFQKGDIAEGYSVSREKKESFPLTVTSAQKNPTAFYLCASRIQGNYGYTFGSGTRLTVV.

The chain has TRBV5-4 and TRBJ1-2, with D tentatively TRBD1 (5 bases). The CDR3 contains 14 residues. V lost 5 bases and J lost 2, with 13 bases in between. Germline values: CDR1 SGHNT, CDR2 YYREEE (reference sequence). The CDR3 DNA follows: TGTGCCAGCAGTGTGGGGGGTGGCAACTATGGCTACACCTTC. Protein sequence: CASSVGGGNYGYTF.

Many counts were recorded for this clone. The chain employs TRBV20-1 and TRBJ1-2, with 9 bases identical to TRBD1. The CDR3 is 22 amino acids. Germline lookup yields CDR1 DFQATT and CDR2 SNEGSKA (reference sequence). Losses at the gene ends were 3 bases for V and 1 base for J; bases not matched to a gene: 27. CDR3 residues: CSASAQGAEEKGRSAVNYGYTF. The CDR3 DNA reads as TGCAGTGCTAGTGCACAGGGGGCCGAAGAGAAGGGGAGATCCGCCGTTAACTATGGCTACACCTTC.

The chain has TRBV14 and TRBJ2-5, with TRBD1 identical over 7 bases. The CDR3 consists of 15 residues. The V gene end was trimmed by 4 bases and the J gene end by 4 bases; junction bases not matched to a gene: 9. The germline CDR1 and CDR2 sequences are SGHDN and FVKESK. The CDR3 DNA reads TGTGCCAGCAGCCGCGACAGGGTTGCAGGAGAGACCCAGTACTTC. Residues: CASSRDRVAGETQYF.

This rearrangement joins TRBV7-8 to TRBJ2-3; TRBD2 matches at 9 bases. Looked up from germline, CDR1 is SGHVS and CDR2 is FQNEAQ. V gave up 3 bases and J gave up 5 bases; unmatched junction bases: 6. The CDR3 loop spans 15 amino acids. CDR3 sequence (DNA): TGTGCCAGCAGCTTGACTAGCGGTTGGGGAGATACGCAGTATTTT. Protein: CASSLTSGWGDTQYF.

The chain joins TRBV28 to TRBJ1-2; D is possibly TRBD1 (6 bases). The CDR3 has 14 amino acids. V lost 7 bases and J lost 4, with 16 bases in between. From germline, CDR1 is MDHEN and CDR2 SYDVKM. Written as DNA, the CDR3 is TGTGCCAGCAACGCCTTTGGCAGGGGCTATGGCTACACCTTC. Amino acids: CASNAFGRGYGYTF.

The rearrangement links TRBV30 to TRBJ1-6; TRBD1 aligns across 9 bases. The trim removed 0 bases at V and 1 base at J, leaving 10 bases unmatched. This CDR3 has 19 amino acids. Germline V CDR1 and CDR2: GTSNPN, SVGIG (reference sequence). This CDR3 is CAWSVRRTGVRSYNSPLHF. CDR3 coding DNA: TGTGCCTGGAGTGTACGTAGGACAGGGGTTAGATCCTATAATTCACCCCTCCACTTT.